This TCR beta chain was recovered during a study of blood T cells in healthy people across ages. Primers used in a second PCR of about 6 to 11 cycles were a sample-barcoded 5' primer and a J-beta primer mix. TCRdb reprocessed the 5' RACE reads via MiXCR and lists one record per CDR3 protein. The table has around 900,000 distinct CDR3 sequences, about 30% seen once. Notes on this clonotype: Its antigen is still unknown.

Overall study results and limits: Using unsorted PBMCs precluded a conclusive naive versus antigen-experienced comparison. Diversity of TCR beta correlated strongly with naive T cell percentage.

The CDR3 has 10 amino acids. The V end was cut by 5 bases, the J end by 10 bases, with 9 bases between. Per germline, CDR1 SQVTM and CDR2 ANQGSEA. This chain uses TRBV29-1 with TRBJ2-1, with a tentative D call TRBD1 (5 bases). The sequence was collected from a woman aged 80 or over in good health. The sample consisted of blood. CDR3 nucleotide sequence: TGCAGCGTTAAGTCAGGGGAGCAGTTCTTC. Protein sequence: CSVKSGEQFF.